In its sample, the clone carrying this T cell receptor beta chain was seen a few times. Its antigen remains unidentified. This specimen comes from a study of tumor-infiltrating lymphocytes in primary liver carcinoma. Study-level background: Donors underwent surgery for histopathologically diagnosed primary liver carcinoma.

Germline loops: CDR1 WSHSY, CDR2 SAAADI. The ends were cut back, 3 bases at V and 7 bases at J, with 12 bases in the middle. The CDR3 is 14 amino acids. A primer in the constant region served to generate TCR beta cDNA from approximately 460 ng of total RNA. Three rounds of nested multiplex PCR with slightly modified ARM-PCR produced TCR beta libraries. A C-beta reverse primer was combined with TRBV1-TRBV30 forward primers in the first two PCR rounds, and each round had about 10 cycles. Each CDR3 protein is one row after TCRdb ran MiXCR on the multiplex PCR reads. The sample gives 180,000 or so distinct CDR3 sequences, less than 65% of which show up once; under 75% is in the top ten. Unsorted whole blood yielded the blood RNA, and germline DNA was also extracted. Chronic HBV infection was present in the patients, who were treatment-naive. General study results and limits: Tumor region pairs overlapped more than did tumor-adjacent and tumor-blood pairs.

The TCR originated in a middle-aged man with primary liver carcinoma and hepatitis B virus infection. The specimen sequenced was peripheral blood. The V call is TRBV10-2, the J call TRBJ1-4; D call uncertain. This CDR3 reads CASSETGKSEKLFF. DNA of the CDR3: TGCGCCAGCAGTGAAACGGGGAAGAGTGAAAAACTGTTTTTT.